This T cell receptor (beta chain) stems from a study of blood T cell repertoires in COVID-19. The overall study: PBMCs, B-cell-depleted T cells, or T cells were the source of the cDNA or gDNA that made up the material.

In the original workflow: Amplification with reference gene primers provided the estimates of nucleated cell counts. This table comes from immunoSEQ multiplex PCR, and its TCRdb copy is limited to in-frame clones, with some not included. That table is the source of V, J and clone size, and D and trimming were worked out from the DNA. The table lists roughly 190,000 clones, 90% of them singletons. Sequencing used peripheral blood. This clonotype was obtained from a man aged 50 to 59 with acute or convalescent COVID-19.

The CDR3 coding sequence is TGTGCCAGCAGCTTTAGCGGGGGGGCCACAGATACGCAGTATTTT. This codes for CASSFSGGATDTQYF. The chain employs TRBV5-4 and TRBJ2-3, with 11 bases fitting TRBD2. V lost 2 bases to trimming and J lost 2 bases; unmatched junction nucleotides: 1. This CDR3 spans 15 amino acids. In germline, CDR1 is SGHNT, CDR2 YYREEE (reference sequence).